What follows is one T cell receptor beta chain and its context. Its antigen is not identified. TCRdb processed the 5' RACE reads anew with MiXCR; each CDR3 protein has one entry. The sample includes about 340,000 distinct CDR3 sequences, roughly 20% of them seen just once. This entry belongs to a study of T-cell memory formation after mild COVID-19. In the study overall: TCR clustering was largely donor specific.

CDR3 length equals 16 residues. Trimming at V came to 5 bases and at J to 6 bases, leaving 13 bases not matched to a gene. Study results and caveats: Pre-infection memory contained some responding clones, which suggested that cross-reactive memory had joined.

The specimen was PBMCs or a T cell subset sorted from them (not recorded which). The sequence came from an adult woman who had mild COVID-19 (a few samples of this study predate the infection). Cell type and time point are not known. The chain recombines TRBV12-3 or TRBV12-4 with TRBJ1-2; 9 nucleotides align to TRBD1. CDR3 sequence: CASSPVIGTGPHGYTF. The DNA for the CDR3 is TGTGCCAGCAGTCCGGTGATCGGGACAGGGCCACATGGCTACACCTTC.